The 20 T cell receptor beta chains presented below share a single source sample, sequenced in a study of cytomegalovirus exposure and HLA in healthy donors. Amplification used 60 Vbeta primers and 13 Jbeta primers. The data were produced by immunoSEQ multiplex PCR, yet TCRdb's version contains in-frame clones alone and is incomplete. The sample has 150,000 to 200,000 clones, 78% seen once; the top ten hold around 7%. Sequences were obtained from PBMCs. These receptor sequences come from a woman aged 40-49 years in good health and CMV-seropositive.

Points on this clone: Other DNA sequences of this sample code for an identical CDR3. J is TRBJ2-3 and V is TRBV9; TRBD1 is a possible D gene (6 bases). Germline CDR1 is SGDLS and CDR2 is YYNGEE. The V and J ends lost 0 bases and 6 bases respectively, with 14 bases between them. CDR3 length equals 15 residues. The CDR3 loop is CASSVDPGAADTQYF. The DNA for the CDR3 is TGTGCCAGCAGCGTAGATCCAGGGGCGGCGGATACGCAGTATTTT.

This chain links TRBV7-6 with TRBJ1-5; no firm D call. The V end was cut by 1 base, the J end by 0 bases, with 10 bases between. The CDR3 has 16 amino acids. The germline V gene has CDR1 SGHVS and CDR2 FNYEAQ. CDR3 protein: CASSLGGAYSNQPQHF. CDR3 DNA sequence: TGTGCCAGCAGCTTAGGAGGAGCGTATAGCAATCAGCCCCAGCATTTT.

This chain joins TRBV30 and TRBJ1-2; 7 bases agree with TRBD1. The CDR3 is 19 amino acids. The junction had 27 bases not matched to a gene; V was cut back by 4 bases and J by 7 bases. Germline-derived CDR1 and CDR2 are GTSNPN and SVGIG (reference sequence). The DNA for the CDR3 is TGTGCCTGGACTGGACTAGCGGGGGGGCCAAGGGACAGCACCGCTGGCTACACCTTC. It yields the protein CAWTGLAGGPRDSTAGYTF.

This clone has more than one count but fewer than ten. The chain uses TRBV6-1 and TRBJ2-7; a weak D match, TRBD1 (6 bases). V lost 6 bases, J lost 0 bases, and 12 bases lay in between. Germline CDR1 MNHNS, CDR2 SASEGT. The CDR3 extends over 14 amino acids. The CDR3 nucleotides are TGTGCCAGCAGAATACAGGGCAGCTCCTACGAGCAGTACTTC. Translated, it gives CASRIQGSSYEQYF.

This rearrangement joins TRBV5-1 to TRBJ1-6; no definite D call. The germline V gene encodes CDR1 SGHRS and CDR2 YFSETQ. V lost 0 bases, J lost 0 bases, and 10 bases lay in between. The length of the CDR3 is 17 residues. The CDR3 DNA reads TGCGCCAGCAGCTTGGTACCGCCCAGCTCCTATAATTCACCCCTCCACTTT. This codes for CASSLVPPSSYNSPLHF.

This clone was recorded a few times. The genes are TRBV6-6 and TRBJ2-5; 9 positions match TRBD1. There are 14 residues in the CDR3. Germline V gene data show CDR1 as MNHNY and CDR2 as SVGAGI (reference sequence). V lost 6 bases, J lost 4 bases, and 6 bases stayed unmatched. The CDR3 here is CASSHPDRGETQYF. The CDR3 nucleotides are TGTGCCAGCAGCCACCCGGACAGGGGAGAGACCCAGTACTTC.

The chain couples TRBV19 to TRBJ1-5; no definite D call. Between the trimmed V and J ends, which lost 7 bases and 6 bases, there was a span of 13 bases. The CDR3 is 13 amino acids. From germline, CDR1 is LNHDA and CDR2 SQIVND (reference sequence). The CDR3 protein is CASTVGGGQPQHF. Written as DNA, the CDR3 is TGTGCCAGTACGGTCGGTGGAGGTCAGCCCCAGCATTTT.

This sequence joins TRBV10-3 and TRBJ2-3; 8 bases align to TRBD1. The CDR3 covers 15 residues. J gave up 1 base and V 5 bases, and 5 bases lay outside the gene matches. The germline V gene has CDR1 ENHRY and CDR2 SYGVKD. CDR3: CAISSGGGGTDTQYF. Written as DNA, the CDR3 is TGTGCCATCAGTTCAGGGGGCGGTGGCACAGATACGCAGTATTTT.

J is TRBJ2-3 and V is TRBV7-9, with TRBD1 matching 7 bases. From germline, CDR1 is SEHNR and CDR2 FQNEAQ (reference sequence). CDR3 length: 14 residues. V shed 7 bases and J 4 bases; nucleotides not matched to a gene: 8. The CDR3 here is CASTEQGRADTQYF. The CDR3 coding sequence is TGTGCCAGCACCGAACAGGGGAGAGCAGATACGCAGTATTTT.

V usage is TRBV27 and J usage is TRBJ1-4, with 7 nucleotides matching TRBD1. Looked up from germline, CDR1 is MNHEY and CDR2 is SMNVEV (reference sequence). V lost 3 bases to trimming and J lost 8 bases; unmatched junction nucleotides: 6. The length of the CDR3 is 14 residues. The CDR3 is CASSFRRQGEKLFF. CDR3 nucleotides: TGTGCCAGCAGTTTTAGGCGACAGGGCGAAAAACTGTTTTTT.

This clone was seen only once. The V call is TRBV7-9, the J call TRBJ2-5, with 7 positions matching TRBD2. V was pared by 5 bases and J by 2 bases, with 8 bases of the junction left unmatched. Germline lookup yields CDR1 SEHNR and CDR2 FQNEAQ (reference sequence). The CDR3 totals 15 residues. CDR3 DNA: TGTGCCAGCAGCCAAATGGGGGGGTGGCAAGAGACCCAGTACTTC. This sequence encodes CASSQMGGWQETQYF.

The sample holds one count of this clone. V usage is TRBV21-1 and J usage is TRBJ1-4; whether TRBD1, the table's D call, matches the DNA was not checked. TRBV21-1 is recorded as a pseudogene. This CDR3 has 18 amino acids. The CDR3 protein is CASSNSHRGRAENEKLFF. The CDR3 nucleotides are TGTGCCAGCAGCAATAGCCACAGGGGCCGGGCGGAGAATGAAAAACTGTTTTTT.

The V gene is TRBV7-2, the J gene TRBJ1-2, with D possibly being TRBD1 (6 bases). CDR1 is SGHTA, CDR2 FQGNSA, per germline. The CDR3 extends over 14 amino acids. V was clipped by 5 bases and J by 6 bases, with 16 bases between them. CDR3 protein: CASSHLRGSDGYTF. The CDR3 DNA reads as TGTGCCAGCAGCCATCTCAGGGGTTCGGATGGCTACACCTTC. Full variable domain (remainder filled in from reference TRBV7-2 and TRBJ1-2): GAGVSQSPSNKVTEKGKDVELRCDPISGHTALYWYRQSLGQGLEFLIYFQGNSAPDKSGLPSDRFSAERTGGSVSTLTIQRTQQEDSAVYLCASSHLRGSDGYTFGSGTRLTVV.

J is TRBJ2-7 and V is TRBV5-6; tentative D call: TRBD2 (5 bases). Between the trimmed V and J ends, which lost 8 bases and 7 bases, there was a span of 28 bases. The germline gives CDR1 SGHDT, CDR2 YYEEEE. The CDR3 has 16 residues. The CDR3 region is CASTARSLTLQREQYF. For the CDR3, the DNA is TGTGCCAGTACAGCTCGGAGCCTGACCCTTCAGCGGGAGCAGTACTTC.

V is TRBV4-3 and J is TRBJ2-7; TRBD1 matches at 11 bases. Unmatched junction bases numbered 7, after V lost 1 base and J lost 5 bases. Germline V gene data show CDR1 as LGHNA and CDR2 as YSLEER. The CDR3 loop spans 16 amino acids. CDR3 residues: CASSQAHGTGGDEQYF. DNA of the CDR3: TGCGCCAGCAGCCAAGCCCACGGGACAGGGGGGGACGAGCAGTACTTC.

The V gene is TRBV9, the J gene TRBJ2-7, with a weak D call TRBD1 (5 bases). The CDR3 is 13 residues long. V shed 3 bases and J shed 0 bases, with 7 bases lying between them. Germline V lookup: CDR1 SGDLS, CDR2 YYNGEE. In DNA, the CDR3 is TGTGCCAGCAGCGGAACAGGCTCCTACGAGCAGTACTTC. This gives the protein CASSGTGSYEQYF. Filled out from reference TRBV9 and TRBJ2-7, the complete variable domain reads DSGVTQTPKHLITATGQRVTLRCSPRSGDLSVYWYQQSLDQGLQFLIQYYNGEERAKGNILERFSAQQFPDLHSELNLSSLELGDSALYFCASSGTGSYEQYFGPGTRLTVT.

CDR3 sequence (DNA): TGTGCCAGCATGGAGCGGTTGGGGTACCAAGAGACCCAGTACTTC. It is translated as CASMERLGYQETQYF. The rearrangement links TRBV6-1 to TRBJ2-5; a weak D match, TRBD2 (5 bases). Germline lookup yields CDR1 MNHNS and CDR2 SASEGT. This CDR3 comprises 15 residues. Trimming left V 7 bases short and J 0 bases short, with 15 bases between.

The chain carries TRBV5-1 and TRBJ1-1, with D unclear. CDR3 size: 13 residues. Between the trimmed V and J ends, which lost 5 bases and 0 bases, there was a span of 8 bases. CDR1 SGHRS and CDR2 YFSETQ come from the germline V gene. The CDR3: CASSVELNTEAFF. CDR3 coding DNA: TGCGCCAGCAGTGTAGAGTTGAACACTGAAGCTTTCTTT.

The V call is TRBV28, the J call TRBJ1-4, with 7 positions matching TRBD1. Losses at the gene ends were 7 bases for V and 5 bases for J; bases not matched to a gene: 7. The CDR3 runs 14 residues. CDR1 MDHEN and CDR2 SYDVKM come from the germline V gene. The CDR3: CASMRGQWNEKLFF. DNA for the CDR3: TGTGCCAGCATGAGGGGACAGTGGAATGAAAAACTGTTTTTT.

The CDR3 nucleotides are TGTGCCAGCAGCAAGGACAGGGGGCAGTACGAGCAGTACTTC. This gives the protein CASSKDRGQYEQYF. The chain joins TRBV7-2 to TRBJ2-7, with 11 bases fitting TRBD1. Germline CDR1 reads SGHTA; CDR2 reads FQGNSA. V dropped 5 bases and J dropped 4; count of bases not matched to a gene: 4. The CDR3 runs 14 residues.